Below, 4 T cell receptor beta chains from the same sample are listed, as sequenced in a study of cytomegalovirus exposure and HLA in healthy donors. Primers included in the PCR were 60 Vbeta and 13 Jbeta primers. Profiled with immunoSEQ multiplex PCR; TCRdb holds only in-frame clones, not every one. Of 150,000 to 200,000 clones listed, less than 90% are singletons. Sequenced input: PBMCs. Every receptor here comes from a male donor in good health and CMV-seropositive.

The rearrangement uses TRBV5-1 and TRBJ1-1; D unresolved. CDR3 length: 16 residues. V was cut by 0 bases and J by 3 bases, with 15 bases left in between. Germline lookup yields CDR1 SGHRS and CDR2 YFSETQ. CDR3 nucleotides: TGCGCCAGCAGCTTGGCCCGTCTGGGAGGCTACACTGAAGCTTTCTTT. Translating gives CASSLARLGGYTEAFF. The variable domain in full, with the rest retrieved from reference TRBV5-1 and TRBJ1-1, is KAGVTQTPRYLIKTRGQQVTLSCSPISGHRSVSWYQQTPGQGLQFLFEYFSETQRNKGNFPGRFSGRQFSNSRSEMNVSTLELGDSALYLCASSLARLGGYTEAFFGQGTRLTVV.

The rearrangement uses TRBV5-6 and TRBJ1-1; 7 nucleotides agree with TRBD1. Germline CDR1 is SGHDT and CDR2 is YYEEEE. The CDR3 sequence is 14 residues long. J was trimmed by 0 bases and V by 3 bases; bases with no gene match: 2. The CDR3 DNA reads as TGTGCCAGCAGCTGGGGACAGATGAACACTGAAGCTTTCTTT. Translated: CASSWGQMNTEAFF.

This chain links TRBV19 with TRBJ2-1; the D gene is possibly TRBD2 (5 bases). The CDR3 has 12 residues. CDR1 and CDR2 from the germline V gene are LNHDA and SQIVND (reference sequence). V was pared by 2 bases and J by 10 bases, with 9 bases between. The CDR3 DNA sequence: TGTGCCAGTAGTATATTTTGGGAGGAGCAGTTCTTC. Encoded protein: CASSIFWEEQFF.

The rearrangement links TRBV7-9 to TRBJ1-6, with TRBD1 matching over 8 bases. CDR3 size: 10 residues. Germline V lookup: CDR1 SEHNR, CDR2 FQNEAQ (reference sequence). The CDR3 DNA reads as TGTGCTCTACAGGGGGACCCTCTCCACTTT. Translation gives CALQGDPLHF.